One and the same sample provided the 5 T cell receptor beta chains below, sequenced in a study of T cell changes during pregnancy in multiple sclerosis. Using immunoSEQ multiplex PCR, the repertoire was profiled, and TCRdb retains in-frame clones only, with some absent. The sample consists of 60,000 to 70,000 clones, 92% of them appearing once. The specimen comprised peripheral blood, sampled in the second trimester of pregnancy. These receptors were taken from a female donor in good health, enrolled as a control in a pregnancy study.

The rearrangement joins TRBV27 to TRBJ2-1, with D perhaps matching TRBD1 (6 bases). CDR3 size: 14 residues. V shed 1 base and J shed 13 bases, with 17 bases lying between them. Germline values: CDR1 MNHEY, CDR2 SMNVEV (reference sequence). DNA of the CDR3: TGTGCCAGCAGTTTATTTCGAGGAGAGGGGGAACAGTTCTTC. Its translation: CASSLFRGEGEQFF.

The chain uses TRBV27 and TRBJ1-1; 7 nucleotides agree with TRBD1. Germline V lookup: CDR1 MNHEY, CDR2 SMNVEV (reference sequence). Unmatched junction bases numbered 6, after V lost 3 bases and J lost 5 bases. The CDR3 consists of 14 residues. The CDR3, as DNA: TGTGCCAGCAGTTTCGGCAGGGGGACGACTGAAGCTTTCTTT. This translates into CASSFGRGTTEAFF.

V gene TRBV5-1 combines with J gene TRBJ2-7; D gene uncertain. Germline values: CDR1 SGHRS, CDR2 YFSETQ. The CDR3 has 14 residues. V was trimmed by 0 bases and J by 2 bases, leaving 9 bases between them. The CDR3 spells CASSLGHGPYEQYF. The CDR3 region has the DNA TGCGCCAGCAGCTTGGGACATGGGCCCTACGAGCAGTACTTC.

The rearrangement joins TRBV4-3 to TRBJ1-2, with no clear D. Germline CDR1 and CDR2: LGHNA and YSLEER. The V and J ends lost 0 bases and 5 bases respectively, with 16 bases between them. This CDR3 is built from 16 residues. The CDR3 DNA is TGCGCCAGCAGCCAAGATACGGAGGCAGACCCATATGGCTACACCTTC. Protein sequence: CASSQDTEADPYGYTF.

The chain links TRBV4-2 to TRBJ2-7; perhaps TRBD1 as D (6 bases). Trimming cost V 5 bases and J 4 bases, with 18 bases left between them. The CDR3 is made up of 15 amino acids. Germline CDR1 LGHNA, CDR2 YNFKEQ. CDR3 region: CASSGRQTGRYEQYF. The CDR3 DNA sequence: TGTGCCAGCAGCGGTCGACAGACAGGCCGTTACGAGCAGTACTTC.